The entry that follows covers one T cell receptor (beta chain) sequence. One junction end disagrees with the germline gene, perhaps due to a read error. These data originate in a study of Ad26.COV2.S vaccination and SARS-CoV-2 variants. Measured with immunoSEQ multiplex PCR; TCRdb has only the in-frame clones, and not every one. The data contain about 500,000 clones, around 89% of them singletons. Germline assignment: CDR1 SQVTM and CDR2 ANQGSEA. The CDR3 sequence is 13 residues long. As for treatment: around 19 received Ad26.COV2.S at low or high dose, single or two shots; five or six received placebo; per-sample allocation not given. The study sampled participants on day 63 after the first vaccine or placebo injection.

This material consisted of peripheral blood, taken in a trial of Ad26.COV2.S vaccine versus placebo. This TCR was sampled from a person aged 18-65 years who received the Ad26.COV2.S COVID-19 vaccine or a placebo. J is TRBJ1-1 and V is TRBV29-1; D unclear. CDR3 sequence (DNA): TGCAGCGTCCCCGTCGCGAACCGCCTTGAATCTTTCTTT. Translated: CSVPVANRLESFF.